This T cell receptor (beta chain) derives from a study of blood T cell repertoires in COVID-19. Study details: Samples came from the United States, Italy and Spain, spanning acute and convalescent COVID-19.

Here immunoSEQ multiplex PCR was the method, and the copy in TCRdb shows in-frame clones only, minus some. The sample contains 200,000 to 300,000 clones, roughly 84% of which appear only once. Germline V gives CDR1 LGHDT, CDR2 YNNKEL (reference sequence). V was clipped by 3 bases and J by 6 bases, with 18 bases between them. The CDR3 consists of 15 residues. Sequenced material: peripheral blood. This chain connects TRBV3-1 (or the pseudogene TRBV3-2) to TRBJ2-7; D is undetermined. The TCR sequence derives from a man in his forties who had recovered from COVID-19. The CDR3 bases are TGTGCCAGCAGCCAGAACCTCGGGTCCCCCGGCGAGCAGTACTTC. It translates to CASSQNLGSPGEQYF.